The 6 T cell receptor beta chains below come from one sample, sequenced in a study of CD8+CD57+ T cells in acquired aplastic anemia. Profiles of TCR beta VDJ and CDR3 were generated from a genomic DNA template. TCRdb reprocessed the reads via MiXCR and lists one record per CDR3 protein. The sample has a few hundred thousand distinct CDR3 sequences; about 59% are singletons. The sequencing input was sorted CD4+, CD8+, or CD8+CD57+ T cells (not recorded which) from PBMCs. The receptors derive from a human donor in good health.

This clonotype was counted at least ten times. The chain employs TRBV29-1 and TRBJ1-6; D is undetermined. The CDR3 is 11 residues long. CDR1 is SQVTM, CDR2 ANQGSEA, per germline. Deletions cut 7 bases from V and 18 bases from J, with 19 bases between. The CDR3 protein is CSAASGGETHF. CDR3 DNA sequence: TGCAGCGCTGCCTCGGGTGGGGAAACCCACTTT.

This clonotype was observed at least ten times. CDR3 nucleotide sequence: TGTGCCAGTAGTAAACACTACTACCAAGAGACCCAGTACTTC. Its translation: CASSKHYYQETQYF. The rearrangement uses TRBV19 and TRBJ2-5; D not resolved. Germline CDR1 and CDR2: LNHDA and SQIVND (reference sequence). The V end was cut by 4 bases, the J end by 0 bases, with 9 bases between. This CDR3 is built from 14 residues.

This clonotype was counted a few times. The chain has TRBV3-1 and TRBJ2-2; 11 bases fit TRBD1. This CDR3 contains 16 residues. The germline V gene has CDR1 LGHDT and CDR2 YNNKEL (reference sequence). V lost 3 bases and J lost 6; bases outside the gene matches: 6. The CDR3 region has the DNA TGTGCCAGCAGCCATCGAGCGGGACAGGGGGCCGGGGAGCTGTTTTTT. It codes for CASSHRAGQGAGELFF.

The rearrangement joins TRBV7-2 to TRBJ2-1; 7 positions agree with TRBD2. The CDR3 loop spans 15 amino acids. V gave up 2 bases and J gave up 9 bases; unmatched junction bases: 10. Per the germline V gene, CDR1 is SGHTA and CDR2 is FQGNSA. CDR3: CASSLRGVNGGEQFF. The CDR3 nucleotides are TGTGCCAGCAGCTTACGGGGGGTGAACGGCGGTGAGCAGTTCTTC.

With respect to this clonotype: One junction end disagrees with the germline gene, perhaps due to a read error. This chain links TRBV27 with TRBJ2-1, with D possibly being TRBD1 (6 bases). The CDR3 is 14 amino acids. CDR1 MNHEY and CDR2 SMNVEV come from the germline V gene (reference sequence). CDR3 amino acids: CANSLSGVGNEQFF. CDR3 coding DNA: TGTGCCAACAGTCTCTCAGGGGTTGGTAATGAGCAGTTCTTC.

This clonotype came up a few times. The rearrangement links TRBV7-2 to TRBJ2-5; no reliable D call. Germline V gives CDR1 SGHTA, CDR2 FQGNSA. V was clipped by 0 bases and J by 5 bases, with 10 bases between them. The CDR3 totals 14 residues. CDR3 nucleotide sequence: TGTGCCAGCAGCTTAGCGGCCACCCGGGAGACCCAGTACTTC. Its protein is CASSLAATRETQYF.